The 7 T cell receptor beta chains below all came from one sample that was sequenced in a study of CD8 T cells in Susac syndrome. Random hexamers served to reverse transcribe roughly 0.45 to 1 ug RNA. TCRdb fed the immunoSEQ multiplex PCR reads into MiXCR, producing one record per CDR3 protein. Among 250,000 to 350,000 distinct CDR3 sequences listed, around 83% were seen once. Input material: CD8+ T cells from PBMCs. Source of these receptors: a human donor with multiple sclerosis.

The chain recombines TRBV12-3 or TRBV12-4 with TRBJ2-3; 8 bases fit TRBD2. With V trimmed by 6 bases and J by 2 bases, 4 bases remained unmatched. The CDR3 covers 14 residues. CDR3 nucleotide sequence: TGTGCCAGCAGCAAGCGGGAGAACACAGATACGCAGTATTTT. As protein: CASSKRENTDTQYF.

This clonotype was seen a single time. J is TRBJ1-1 and V is TRBV27, with D uncertain. V lost 6 bases and J 1 base, leaving 9 bases between the germline ends. Per the germline V gene, CDR1 is MNHEY and CDR2 is SMNVEV (reference sequence). This CDR3 region has 13 residues. This CDR3 is CASSNRGNTEAFF. For the CDR3, the DNA is TGTGCCAGCAGCAACCGGGGGAACACTGAAGCTTTCTTT.

The rearrangement uses TRBV9 and TRBJ2-2; weak D call: TRBD2 (6 bases). The CDR3 is made up of 16 amino acids. The germline V gene has CDR1 SGDLS and CDR2 YYNGEE. Trimming cost V 4 bases and J 4 bases, with 17 bases left between them. The CDR3 sequence: CASSPHLTRRTGELFF. In DNA, the CDR3 is TGTGCCAGCAGCCCCCACTTGACTAGGCGCACCGGGGAGCTGTTTTTT.

This rearrangement joins TRBV7-9 to TRBJ2-3; TRBD2 is a possible D gene (6 bases). V was cut by 4 bases and J by 6 bases, with 11 bases left in between. Germline CDR1 and CDR2: SEHNR and FQNEAQ (reference sequence). The CDR3 is 13 amino acids. The CDR3 loop is CASSSMRGDTQYF. The CDR3 DNA reads TGTGCCAGCAGCTCTATGCGGGGCGATACGCAGTATTTT.

On this clonotype: One junction end does not reproduce the germline sequence, and a read error may be involved. CDR3 nucleotide sequence: TGTGCCAGCAGACGCAAGGGGAATGGGCAGTTCTTC. It specifies CASRRKGNGQFF. The chain couples TRBV27 to TRBJ2-1, with a possible D match to TRBD1 (5 bases). Germline V CDR1 and CDR2: MNHEY, SMNVEV (reference sequence). This CDR3 spans 12 amino acids.

The rearrangement uses TRBV6-5 and TRBJ1-5; TRBD1 might be the D (5 bases). The CDR3 extends over 14 amino acids. Between the trimmed V and J ends, which lost 6 bases and 8 bases, there was a span of 17 bases. From germline, CDR1 is MNHEY and CDR2 SVGAGI. The CDR3 spells CASRPGGSWEPQHF. For the CDR3, the DNA is TGTGCCAGCAGACCGGGGGGGTCCTGGGAGCCCCAGCATTTT.

DNA for the CDR3: TGTGCCAGCAGCTTGTTATTAGGTGGGGTCAGGGCAGATACGCAGTATTTT. Amino acids: CASSLLLGGVRADTQYF. V and J are TRBV5-5 and TRBJ2-3; TRBD1 is a possible D gene (5 bases). V was pared by 1 base and J by 4 bases, with 19 bases between. The CDR3 contains 17 residues. Germline loops: CDR1 SGHKS, CDR2 YYEKEE (reference sequence).